The 8 T cell receptor beta chains below all came from one sample that was sequenced in a study of CXCR3-negative and CXCR3-positive naive CD8 T cells. Their recognized antigens are unknown. Study-wide results and caveats: Naive CXCR3-positive cells had TRB CDR3s more hydrophobic than those of CXCR3-negative naive cells.

In preparing the TRB cDNA libraries, 5' RACE with UMI labels was used. TCRdb processed the 5' RACE reads again and assigns one entry to each CDR3 protein, with no DNA. The listing records about 5,500 distinct CDR3 sequences. Sequences were obtained from naive CXCR3+ CD8+ T cells from blood. The subset denotes: CD45RO-CCR7+CD27+CD95- naive CD8+ T cells expressing CXCR3 (TNR3+). These receptors all come from a human donor in good health. Some clones in this sample may be carry-over from other donors' samples.

V is TRBV4-1 and J is TRBJ2-1; the D call from TCRdb, TRBD2, cannot be confirmed without DNA. This CDR3 spans 16 amino acids. Germline CDR1 MGHRA, CDR2 YSYEKL. The CDR3 here is CASSQDEGLAGRGQFF.

The V gene is TRBV6-6, the J gene TRBJ1-1. Germline CDR1 MNHNY, CDR2 SVGAGI (reference sequence). The CDR3 loop spans 12 amino acids. The CDR3: CASTSTGIEAFF.

Considering frequency, this clonotype is medium-sized. The chain has TRBV5-6 and TRBJ2-1. Germline assignment: CDR1 SGHDT and CDR2 YYEEEE. The CDR3 totals 13 residues. CDR3 loop: CASSLSPYNEQFF. Full variable domain (rest looked up from reference TRBV5-6 and TRBJ2-1): DAGVTQSPTHLIKTRGQQVTLRCSPKSGHDTVSWYQQALGQGPQFIFQYYEEEERQRGNFPDRFSGHQFPNYSSELNVNALLLGDSALYLCASSLSPYNEQFFGPGTRLTVL.

The V gene is TRBV6-5, the J gene TRBJ2-1; with no DNA, the TCRdb D assignment of TRBD2 cannot be verified. This CDR3 is built from 13 residues. Germline V CDR1 and CDR2: MNHEY, SVGAGI. The CDR3 loop reads CASSYASYNEQFF.

This chain joins TRBV23-1 and TRBJ2-5. TRBV23-1 is recorded as an ORF, its role being uncertain. The CDR3 has 12 residues. This chain's CDR3 is CASSQSWKTQYF.

This clonotype is labeled medium-sized based on frequency. The chain employs TRBV29-1 and TRBJ2-1; TCRdb names TRBD2, which stays unverified in the absence of DNA. This CDR3 has 15 residues. Germline CDR1 and CDR2: SQVTM and ANQGSEA. This CDR3 reads CSVDGPGLAGSEQFF.

This clonotype is deemed medium-sized by its frequency. The chain recombines TRBV12-3 or TRBV12-4 with TRBJ2-7; the TCRdb D gene call, TRBD1, has no DNA to confirm it. The CDR3 covers 15 residues. This CDR3 reads CASSEHPRGRYEQYF.

The gene calls are TRBV4-1 and TRBJ1-4; TCRdb designates TRBD1, a call that cannot be tested without DNA. The CDR3 is 17 amino acids. Germline CDR1 MGHRA, CDR2 YSYEKL. Here the CDR3 reads CASSLRTVLGIEEKLFF.